This T cell receptor beta chain emerged from a study of sequential checkpoint blockade in melanoma. Study details: Randomization was 1:1 between first-line nivolumab→ipilimumab and ipilimumab→nivolumab.

Produced via immunoSEQ multiplex PCR; TCRdb's table is partial and in-frame only. The sample has roughly 31,000 clones; roughly 90% are singletons. The treatment here: randomized to nivolumab then ipilimumab (arm A) or the reverse (arm B). No patient had prior DNA-damaging chemotherapy. Live CD3+CD8+ CD19− CD56− cells were sorted from PBMCs. Germline loops: CDR1 MNHEY, CDR2 SMNVEV (reference sequence). Trimming took off 0 bases at V and 0 bases at J, with 12 bases between the two ends. The CDR3 is 17 residues long. The receptor comes from a human donor with melanoma. The chain is built from TRBV27 and TRBJ1-3; no definite D call. The sample in question was CD8+ T cells sorted from blood (inferred from file names), obtained from a patient given nivolumab and ipilimumab in sequence. The CDR3, as DNA: TGTGCCAGCAGTTTATCACGGCCGCGGCACTCTGGAAACACCATATATTTT. This codes for CASSLSRPRHSGNTIYF.